Listed below are T cell receptor beta chains from one sample, sequenced in a study of glioma-infiltrating T cells after dendritic cell vaccination. TCRdb keeps only in-frame clones here, not all; method: immunoSEQ multiplex PCR. The sample carries some 70,000 clones, 75% to 85% recorded once. The source was blood, collected before dendritic cell vaccination. These receptors all stem from a human donor with glioblastoma. Both conserved end residues are part of each CDR3. A D gene is named only where the DNA matches it firmly. Some rows have no size entry. The others give once, few or many, or a class for an expanded clone.

-,TRBJ2-2,15,-,TRBV11-2,CASSYSGGRAGELFF,TGTGCCAGCAGCTACTCAGGAGGAAGGGCCGGGGAGCTGTTTTTT
-,TRBJ1-1,17,-,TRBV1,CTSSPLPPGTTSPEAFF,TGCACCAGCAGCCCACTCCCCCCCGGGACAACCTCACCTGAAGCTTTCTTT
-,TRBJ1-2,12,-,TRBV6-1,CASSIQGEGYTF,TGTGCCAGCAGTATCCAGGGCGAAGGCTACACCTTC
-,TRBJ2-2,15,TRBD1,TRBV5-1,CASSWTGPNTGELFF,TGCGCCAGCAGCTGGACAGGCCCGAACACCGGGGAGCTGTTTTTT
-,TRBJ2-1,16,TRBD2,TRBV19,CASRALAGGPYNEQFF,TGTGCCAGTAGAGCCCTAGCGGGGGGCCCCTACAATGAGCAGTTCTTC
-,TRBJ2-5,14,TRBD2,TRBV2,CASRGLAGVETQYF,TGTGCCAGCAGGGGACTAGCGGGGGTCGAGACCCAGTACTTC
-,TRBJ2-1,17,TRBD2,TRBV9,CASSVGTSGGYGGEQFF,TGTGCCAGCAGCGTAGGGACTAGCGGGGGCTATGGGGGTGAGCAGTTCTTC
few,TRBJ2-5,13,-,TRBV18,CASSPQGKETQYF,TGTGCCAGCTCACCCCAGGGTAAAGAGACCCAGTACTTC
-,TRBJ2-7,17,TRBD2,TRBV5-4,CASYSGGTSGGSTEQYF,TGTGCCAGCTACAGTGGTGGGACTAGCGGGGGGTCCACCGAGCAGTACTTC
-,TRBJ1-2,15,-,TRBV28,CASTTPQTRIYGYTF,TGTGCCAGCACCACACCACAGACAAGAATCTATGGCTACACCTTC
-,TRBJ2-3,16,TRBD2,TRBV4-1,CASSQEPGLPQDTQYF,TGCGCCAGCAGCCAAGAGCCGGGACTACCACAAGATACGCAGTATTTT
once,TRBJ1-5,20,TRBD1,TRBV27,CASSPGVRDRGLVGNQPQHF,TGTGCCAGCAGCCCCGGTGTCCGGGACAGGGGGCTAGTGGGCAATCAGCCCCAGCATTTT
few,TRBJ2-7,13,-,TRBV7-9,CASTDSGTYEQYF,TGTGCCAGCACTGATAGCGGAACCTACGAGCAGTACTTC
-,TRBJ2-1,12,-,TRBV29-1,CSVTIDYNEQFF,TGCAGCGTAACAATTGACTACAATGAGCAGTTCTTC
-,TRBJ2-2,11,TRBD1,TRBV5-4,CTTGGTGELFF,TGTACAACAGGGGGTACCGGGGAGCTGTTTTTT
-,TRBJ2-1,15,-,TRBV27,CASSLSASWLFEQFF,TGTGCCAGCAGTTTATCGGCTAGTTGGTTATTCGAGCAGTTCTTC
-,TRBJ1-5,18,TRBD1,TRBV7-9,CASSRQGARVVCNQPQHF,TGTGCCAGCAGCAGACAGGGGGCGAGAGTCGTTTGCAATCAGCCCCAGCATTTT
-,TRBJ2-3,14,TRBD2,TRBV6-4,CASSERGGTDTQYF,TGTGCCAGCAGTGAGCGGGGGGGCACAGATACGCAGTATTTT
-,TRBJ2-5,13,TRBD2,TRBV19,CASSLGGGETQYF,TGTGCCAGTAGCCTTGGCGGGGGGGAGACCCAGTACTTC
once,TRBJ1-5,15,TRBD1,TRBV6-5,CASSPDRGSNQPQHF,TGTGCCAGCAGCCCCGACAGGGGGAGCAATCAGCCCCAGCATTTT
once,TRBJ1-2,13,TRBD1,TRBV14,CASSQDLRGSYTF,TGTGCCAGCAGCCAAGATCTCAGGGGGAGCTACACCTTC
-,TRBJ2-2,12,TRBD1,TRBV10-3,CATGQGNGELFF,TGTGCCACCGGACAGGGGAACGGGGAGCTGTTTTTT
-,TRBJ2-3,13,-,TRBV30,CAWSGPPTYTQYF,TGTGCCTGGAGTGGCCCTCCCACATATACGCAGTATTTT
few,TRBJ1-3,12,-,TRBV19,CATSSSGNTIYF,TGTGCCACCTCGTCCTCTGGAAACACCATATATTTT
-,TRBJ1-4,15,-,TRBV18,CASSLSGTSNEKLFF,TGTGCCAGCTCACTCTCCGGGACAAGCAATGAAAAACTGTTTTTT
few,TRBJ2-3,10,-,TRBV25-1,CASPQDTQYF,TGTGCCAGCCCTCAGGATACGCAGTATTTT
-,TRBJ1-6,14,-,TRBV5-4,CASSLVGGNSPLHF,TGTGCCAGCAGCTTGGTCGGGGGGAATTCACCCCTCCACTTT
-,TRBJ1-1,14,-,TRBV19,CASSIEGGRTEAFF,TGTGCCAGTAGTATAGAGGGGGGGCGCACTGAAGCTTTCTTT
-,TRBJ1-1,13,-,TRBV7-9,CASSLNGGAVTFF,TGTGCCAGCAGCCTAAATGGGGGCGCCGTCACTTTCTTT
few,TRBJ1-4,15,TRBD1,TRBV10-3,CAIGDTGQGNEKLFF,TGTGCCATCGGCGATACGGGACAGGGTAATGAAAAACTGTTTTTT
-,TRBJ2-1,15,-,TRBV7-2,CASSLVADSYNEQFF,TGTGCCAGCAGCTTAGTAGCGGACTCCTACAATGAGCAGTTCTTC
-,TRBJ1-2,13,-,TRBV7-2,CASSSLFLNGYTF,TGTGCCAGCAGCTCGTTGTTCCTTAATGGCTACACCTTC
few,TRBJ1-5,14,TRBD1,TRBV5-4,CASSQGIGDQPQHF,TGTGCCAGCTCACAGGGGATCGGAGATCAGCCCCAGCATTTT
-,TRBJ2-1,13,TRBD2,TRBV5-5,CASSDSAGVEQFF,TGTGCCAGCAGCGACTCAGCGGGGGTTGAGCAGTTCTTC
-,TRBJ2-7,13,TRBD1,TRBV6-5,CASSQDRGDEQYF,TGTGCCAGCAGCCAGGACAGGGGTGACGAGCAGTACTTC
-,TRBJ2-7,15,-,TRBV5-3,CARSRGQQRLYEQYF,TGTGCCAGAAGCCGCGGACAGCAGCGTCTCTACGAGCAGTACTTC
-,TRBJ1-6,19,TRBD1,TRBV4-1,CASSQEIRTGRLWNSPLHF,TGCGCCAGCAGCCAAGAAATCCGGACAGGGCGACTTTGGAATTCACCCCTCCACTTT
-,TRBJ2-5,15,TRBD2,TRBV9,CASAGSGDYLETQYF,TGTGCCTCAGCGGGGAGCGGCGACTACCTCGAGACCCAGTACTTC
-,TRBJ1-1,14,TRBD1,TRBV6-4,CASSGTGGFTEAFF,TGTGCCAGCAGCGGTACAGGGGGCTTCACTGAAGCTTTCTTT
-,TRBJ2-1,16,TRBD2,TRBV5-1,CASSSQPSGGYNEQFF,TGCGCCAGCAGCTCTCAACCTAGCGGGGGCTACAATGAGCAGTTCTTC
-,TRBJ2-1,14,-,TRBV2,CARSMGGTYNEQFF,TGTGCCAGATCTATGGGGGGAACATACAATGAGCAGTTCTTC
-,TRBJ2-3,14,TRBD1,TRBV5-1,CASSGGQATDTQYF,TGCGCCAGCAGCGGAGGACAGGCTACAGATACGCAGTATTTT
-,TRBJ2-7,17,-,TRBV27,CASSPPSGRIVGYEQYF,TGTGCCAGCAGTCCGCCCTCGGGAAGGATAGTTGGCTACGAGCAGTACTTC
-,TRBJ1-1,13,TRBD1,TRBV29-1,CSVQDRVTPEAFF,TGCAGCGTGCAGGACAGGGTTACTCCTGAAGCTTTCTTT
-,TRBJ1-5,16,-,TRBV5-6,CASSLGRRGSNQPQHF,TGTGCCAGCAGCCTGGGTCGGAGGGGCTCCAATCAGCCCCAGCATTTT
-,TRBJ2-7,14,TRBD1,TRBV6-1,CASNLGTGSYEQYF,TGTGCCAGCAACCTGGGGACAGGGTCCTACGAGCAGTACTTC
-,TRBJ2-3,16,TRBD2,TRBV7-2,CASSLSSGVSTDTQYF,TGTGCCAGCAGCTTATCTAGCGGGGTGAGCACAGATACGCAGTATTTT
-,TRBJ2-2,12,TRBD1,TRBV7-9,CASRTRDRGLFF,TGTGCCAGCAGGACCCGGGACAGGGGGCTGTTTTTT
-,TRBJ1-2,16,-,TRBV19,CASRDIVIGLNYGYTF,TGTGCCAGTAGGGACATCGTTATAGGGTTAAACTATGGCTACACCTTC
-,TRBJ1-1,15,-,TRBV6-5,CASSYSLGGDTEAFF,TGTGCCAGCAGTTACTCCTTGGGCGGGGACACTGAAGCTTTCTTT
-,TRBJ2-7,16,-,TRBV6-6,CASSQPRGAGTYEQYF,TGTGCCAGCAGTCAACCCAGGGGGGCTGGGACCTACGAGCAGTACTTC
-,TRBJ2-7,16,TRBD1,TRBV5-1,CASSPWDRSNSYEQYF,TGCGCCAGCAGCCCTTGGGACAGGTCAAACTCCTACGAGCAGTACTTC
-,TRBJ2-5,13,TRBD2,TRBV19,CASSPTSRETQYF,TGTGCCAGTAGCCCGACTAGCCGAGAGACCCAGTACTTC